The sequence of this TCR beta chain was determined in a study of regulatory T cells in long-lasting Graves disease. This clonotype was observed a few times. Combining iRepertoire HTBI primers with Arm-PCR of CDR3 regions, the authors built TCR beta libraries. In TCRdb, the multiplex PCR reads were re-called with MiXCR into one record per CDR3 protein. The sample contains 450,000 or so distinct CDR3 sequences, less than 25% of which appear only once. Specified time point: persistent/refractory GD, antithyroid drugs over 5 years with positive TRAb. Construction of the TCR library relied on RNA isolated from PBMCs. The collection involved drawing nine milliliters of peripheral blood into EDTA tubes. V was pared by 4 bases and J by 1 base, with 10 bases of the junction left unmatched. From germline, CDR1 is SGHNT and CDR2 YYREEE (reference sequence). The CDR3 is 16 amino acids.

The sequenced sample was peripheral blood mononuclear cells (PBMCs), obtained when the disease was refractory, from a patient treated with antithyroid drugs. The receptor was derived from a female donor with Graves disease. J is TRBJ2-5 and V is TRBV5-4; 7 nucleotides agree with TRBD1. CDR3 nucleotide sequence: TGTGCCAGCAGCCCTTACAGGGGACCTCTCCAAGAGACCCAGTACTTC. This codes for CASSPYRGPLQETQYF.